This TCR beta chain originates from a study of T cells in localized non-small cell lung cancer. Germline trimming cut 1 base from V and 0 bases from J; bases unmatched to any gene: 8. CDR1 is SGHRS, CDR2 YFSETQ, per germline. The CDR3 is 19 residues long. As regards this clone: Its cognate antigen is unknown.

Produced via immunoSEQ multiplex PCR; TCRdb's table is partial and in-frame only. The sample includes 70,000 to 75,000 clones, about four fifths of them seen just once. Points from the study as a whole: Multi-region tumor sequencing was not done, so intratumor heterogeneity could not be excluded. Longer overall survival accompanied higher blood T cell density. In uninvolved adjacent lung, T cell clonality reached its highest value, exceeding tumor. Adjacent lung exhibited a median of 57 among the 100 most abundant tumor clones.

The sequence was collected from a female donor over 55 with stage I lung adenocarcinoma. The chain is built from TRBV5-1 and TRBJ2-6, with TRBD1 matching over 9 bases. The sequences come from peripheral blood, collected before any cancer treatment. CDR3 loop: CASSLSRTGANSGANVLTF. The CDR3, as DNA: TGCGCCAGCAGCTTGTCGAGGACAGGGGCCAACTCTGGGGCCAACGTCCTGACTTTC.